Judged by abundance, the clone carrying this TCR beta chain is medium-sized. The data were produced by immunoSEQ multiplex PCR, yet TCRdb's version contains in-frame clones alone and is incomplete. The table lists approximately 120,000 clones, around 92% of them singletons. This CDR3 has 15 amino acids. Germline-derived CDR1 and CDR2 are SGHVS and FQNEAQ. Trimming removed 1 base from V and 8 bases from J; junction bases left unmatched: 5. These data belong to a study of T cell responses to AZD1222 COVID-19 vaccine. The receptor was derived from an adult in good health. J is TRBJ1-4 and V is TRBV7-8; 9 bases align to TRBD1. The sequencing here drew on peripheral blood, taken on day 0 of AZD1222 vaccination. CDR3 residues: CASSLVGQGGEKLFF. DNA of the CDR3: TGTGCCAGCAGCTTAGTGGGACAGGGTGGAGAAAAACTGTTTTTT.